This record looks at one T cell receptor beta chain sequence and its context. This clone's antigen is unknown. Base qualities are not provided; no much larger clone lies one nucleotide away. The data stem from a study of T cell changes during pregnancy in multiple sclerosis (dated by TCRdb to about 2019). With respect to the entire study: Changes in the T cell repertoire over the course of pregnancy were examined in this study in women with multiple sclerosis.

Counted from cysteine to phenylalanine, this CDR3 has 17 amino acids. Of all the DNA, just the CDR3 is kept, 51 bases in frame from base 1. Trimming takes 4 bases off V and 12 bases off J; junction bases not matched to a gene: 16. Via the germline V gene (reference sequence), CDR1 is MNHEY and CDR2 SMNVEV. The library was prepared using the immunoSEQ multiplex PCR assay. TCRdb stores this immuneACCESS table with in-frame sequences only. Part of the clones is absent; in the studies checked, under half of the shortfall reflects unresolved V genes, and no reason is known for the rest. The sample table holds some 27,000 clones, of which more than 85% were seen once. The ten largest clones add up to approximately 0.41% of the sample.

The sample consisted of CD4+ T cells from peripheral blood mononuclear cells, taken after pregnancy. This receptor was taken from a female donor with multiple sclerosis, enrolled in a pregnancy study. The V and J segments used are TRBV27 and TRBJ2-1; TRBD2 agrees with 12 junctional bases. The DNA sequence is TGTGCCAGCAGTTCATTGCAACTAGCGGGAGGACCAAGAGGGCAGTTCTTC. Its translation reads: CASSSLQLAGGPRGQFF.